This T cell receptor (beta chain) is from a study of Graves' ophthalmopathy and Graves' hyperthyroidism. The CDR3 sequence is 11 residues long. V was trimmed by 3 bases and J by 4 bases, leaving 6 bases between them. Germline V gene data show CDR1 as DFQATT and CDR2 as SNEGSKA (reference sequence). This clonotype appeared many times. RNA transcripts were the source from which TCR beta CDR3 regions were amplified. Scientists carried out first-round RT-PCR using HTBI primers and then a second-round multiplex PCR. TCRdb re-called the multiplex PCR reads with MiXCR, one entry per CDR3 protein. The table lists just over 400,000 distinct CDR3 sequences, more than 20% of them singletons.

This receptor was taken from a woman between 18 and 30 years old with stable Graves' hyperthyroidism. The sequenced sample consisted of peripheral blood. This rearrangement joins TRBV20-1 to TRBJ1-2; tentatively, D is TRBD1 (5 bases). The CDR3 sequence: CSARGTYGYTF. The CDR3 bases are TGCAGTGCTAGGGGGACCTATGGCTACACCTTC.